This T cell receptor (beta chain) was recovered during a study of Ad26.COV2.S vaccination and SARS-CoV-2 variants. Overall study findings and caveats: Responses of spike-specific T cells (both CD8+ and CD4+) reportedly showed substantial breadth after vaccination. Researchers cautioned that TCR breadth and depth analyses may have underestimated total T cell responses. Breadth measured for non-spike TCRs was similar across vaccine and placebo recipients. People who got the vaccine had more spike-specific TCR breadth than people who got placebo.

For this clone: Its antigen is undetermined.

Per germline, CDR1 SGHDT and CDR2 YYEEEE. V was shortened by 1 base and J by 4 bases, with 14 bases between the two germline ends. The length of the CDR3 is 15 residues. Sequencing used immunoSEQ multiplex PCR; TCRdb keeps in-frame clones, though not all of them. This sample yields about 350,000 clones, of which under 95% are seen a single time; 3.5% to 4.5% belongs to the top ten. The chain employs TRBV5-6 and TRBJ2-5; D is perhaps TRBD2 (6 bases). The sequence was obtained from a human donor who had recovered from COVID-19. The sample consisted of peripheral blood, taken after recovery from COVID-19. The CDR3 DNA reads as TGTGCCAGCAGCTTGAAGTCGGGGGTTCGAGAGACCCAGTACTTC. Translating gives CASSLKSGVRETQYF.